The T cell receptor (beta chain) under discussion was sequenced for a study of identical twins. General observations from the study: Twin pairs had excess sharing that was weaker in beta out-of-frame sequences.

Germline V gene sequence: CDR1 MNHEY, CDR2 SMNVEV (reference sequence). This CDR3 comprises 18 residues. The V gene end was trimmed by 5 bases and the J gene end by 0 bases; junction bases not matched to a gene: 10. Via MiXCR, TCRdb re-called the 5' RACE reads, giving one row per CDR3 protein. The data contain under 900,000 distinct CDR3 sequences, roughly an eighth of them seen just once; the ten biggest clones take up 1.5% to 2%. A few counts support this clonotype. Its specificity is unknown. In addition, the sample was reused for a study of yellow fever vaccine responses in identical twins.

This sequence joins TRBV27 and TRBJ2-3; 11 bases are shared with TRBD2. The TCR originated in a woman younger than 35 in good health. The sequenced sample consisted of PBMCs. CDR3 in amino acids: CASSPYGLAGQSTDTQYF. The CDR3 DNA follows: TGTGCCAGCAGTCCCTACGGACTAGCGGGTCAGAGCACAGATACGCAGTATTTT.